The 14 T cell receptor beta chains given below trace back to one sample, sequenced in a study of T cells after yellow fever vaccination. MiXCR, run by TCRdb on the 5' RACE reads, gives a single entry per CDR3 protein. The sample yields about 350,000 distinct CDR3 sequences, approximately 12% seen once. The sample was CD4+ T cells sorted from PBMCs, taken 15 days after the yellow fever booster vaccination. These receptors all stem from a man younger than 35 who received the YFV17D yellow fever vaccine.

The chain carries TRBV5-1 and TRBJ1-1; tentatively, D is TRBD1 (5 bases). Trimming took off 3 bases at V and 6 bases at J, with 21 bases between the two ends. Germline assignment: CDR1 SGHRS and CDR2 YFSETQ. CDR3 length: 16 amino acids. The chain's CDR3 is CASSSVTVRMGAEAFF. The DNA of the CDR3 is TGCGCCAGCAGCTCCGTGACAGTCCGGATGGGCGCTGAAGCTTTCTTT.

The gene calls are TRBV28 and TRBJ1-1; 8 bases line up with TRBD1. There are 15 residues in the CDR3. V shed 6 bases and J 1 base; nucleotides not matched to a gene: 7. The germline V gene encodes CDR1 MDHEN and CDR2 SYDVKM. CDR3 region: CASRDRDRGNTEAFF. The CDR3 DNA sequence: TGTGCCAGCAGGGACCGAGACAGGGGGAACACTGAAGCTTTCTTT.

The CDR3 is CASSRWIAGGRDTQYF. CDR3 DNA sequence: TGTGCCAGCAGCCGTTGGATAGCGGGGGGACGAGATACGCAGTATTTT. This chain connects TRBV14 to TRBJ2-3, with 10 bases fitting TRBD2. Trimming removed 4 bases from V and 5 bases from J; junction bases left unmatched: 9. Per the germline V gene, CDR1 is SGHDN and CDR2 is FVKESK. The CDR3 spans 16 residues.

Ten or more counts support this clonotype. The junction shows a germline mismatch at one end, possibly a read error. V and J are TRBV7-8 and TRBJ2-7; D is unresolved. From germline, CDR1 is SGHVS and CDR2 FQNEAQ. The CDR3 runs to 13 residues. CDR3: CASSPYTVVTLSF. The DNA of the CDR3 is TGTGCCAGCAGCCCATACACCGTCGTAACACTCAGTTTC.

There are a few counts of this clonotype. This chain uses TRBV12-3 or TRBV12-4 with TRBJ1-1; maybe TRBD1 (5 bases). V was pared by 3 bases and J by 4 bases, with 15 bases between. The CDR3 runs 15 residues. In nucleotides, the CDR3 is TGTGCCAGCAGTTTTACTACTGGGGGTTCCACTGAAGCTTTCTTT. This translates into CASSFTTGGSTEAFF.

This clonotype was picked up a small number of times. The rearrangement joins TRBV19 to TRBJ2-4, with D maybe TRBD2 (6 bases). V was pared by 4 bases and J by 5 bases, with 9 bases between. Per the germline V gene, CDR1 is LNHDA and CDR2 is SQIVND (reference sequence). This CDR3 contains 13 residues. CDR3 protein: CASSRGLENIQYF. The CDR3 nucleotides are TGTGCCAGTAGTAGGGGACTGGAAAACATTCAGTACTTC.

The CDR3 nucleotides are TGTGCCAGCAGCTTAGGTTTCGGGGGTGAGACCCAGTACTTC. Translated: CASSLGFGGETQYF. This sequence joins TRBV11-1 and TRBJ2-5; D might be TRBD2 (6 bases). Trimming took 1 base from V and 5 from J, leaving 11 bases between them. CDR1 SGHAT and CDR2 FQDESV come from the germline V gene (reference sequence). This CDR3 spans 14 amino acids.

This clonotype was counted a single time. V usage is TRBV4-1 and J usage is TRBJ1-6; 9 nucleotides agree with TRBD1. CDR1 is MGHRA and CDR2 is YSYEKL in the germline V gene. Germline trimming cut 2 bases from V and 7 bases from J; bases unmatched to any gene: 6. The CDR3 extends over 16 amino acids. CDR3 protein: CASSQPRQGDNSPLHF. DNA of the CDR3: TGCGCCAGCAGCCAACCTCGACAGGGGGACAATTCACCCCTCCACTTT.

Only a few counts were recorded for this clonotype. The genes are TRBV7-2 and TRBJ2-1, with 8 bases matching TRBD2. CDR3 length: 17 amino acids. Germline CDR1 SGHTA, CDR2 FQGNSA. The ends lost 2 bases at V and 1 base at J; junction bases unmatched: 7. The CDR3 sequence: CASSLTGAGESYNEQFF. The CDR3 bases are TGTGCCAGCAGCTTAACGGGAGCGGGGGAATCCTACAATGAGCAGTTCTTC.

This clonotype occurred a few times. This chain links TRBV15 with TRBJ2-5; D may be TRBD1 (6 bases). V was clipped by 0 bases and J by 5 bases, with 13 bases between them. CDR3 size: 15 residues. The germline CDR1 and CDR2 sequences are LNHNV and YYDKDF (reference sequence). The CDR3 sequence is CATSRETNRVETQYF. The CDR3 DNA follows: TGTGCCACCAGCAGAGAAACAAACAGGGTGGAGACCCAGTACTTC. Full variable domain (remainder filled in from reference TRBV15 and TRBJ2-5): DAMVIQNPRYQVTQFGKPVTLSCSQTLNHNVMYWYQQKSSQAPKLLFHYYDKDFNNEADTPDNFQSRRPNTSFCFLDIRSPGLGDTAMYLCATSRETNRVETQYFGPGTRLLVL.

The rearrangement links TRBV6-6 to TRBJ2-3; D remains ambiguous. V lost 2 bases to trimming and J lost 8 bases, with 11 bases between them. Germline V gene data show CDR1 as MNHNY and CDR2 as SVGAGI (reference sequence). This CDR3 region has 13 residues. In DNA form, the CDR3 reads TGTGCCAGCAGTTACCAACGGGTAACTACGCAGTATTTT. Residues: CASSYQRVTTQYF.

This clonotype was seen a handful of times. The chain is built from TRBV7-6 and TRBJ1-1, with a possible D match to TRBD1 (5 bases). Germline CDR1 and CDR2: SGHVS and FNYEAQ. The CDR3 sequence is 18 residues long. With 5 bases removed from V and 1 base from J, the gap between germline ends came to 23 bases. CDR3 nucleotide sequence: TGTGCCAGCAGCCGGAGCCGACAGAAAAGCCTGTCGAACACTGAAGCTTTCTTT. Residues: CASSRSRQKSLSNTEAFF.

This clonotype was found a few times. The chain joins TRBV11-2 to TRBJ1-1, with 7 bases aligning to TRBD1. J was trimmed by 8 bases and V by 5 bases; bases with no gene match: 8. In germline, CDR1 is SGHAT, CDR2 FQNNGV. This CDR3 is built from 13 residues. The CDR3 protein is CASSVGDSGEAFF. The CDR3 nucleotides are TGTGCCAGCAGCGTCGGGGACAGCGGAGAAGCTTTCTTT.

This clonotype was seen at least ten times. The genes are TRBV10-1 and TRBJ2-4; no clear D. The ends were cut back, 4 bases at V and 6 bases at J, with 10 bases in the middle. The germline gives CDR1 WNHNN, CDR2 SYGVQD (reference sequence). CDR3 size: 13 residues. CDR3: CASSVGMGNIQYF. The CDR3 nucleotides read TGCGCCAGCAGTGTAGGGATGGGAAACATTCAGTACTTC.